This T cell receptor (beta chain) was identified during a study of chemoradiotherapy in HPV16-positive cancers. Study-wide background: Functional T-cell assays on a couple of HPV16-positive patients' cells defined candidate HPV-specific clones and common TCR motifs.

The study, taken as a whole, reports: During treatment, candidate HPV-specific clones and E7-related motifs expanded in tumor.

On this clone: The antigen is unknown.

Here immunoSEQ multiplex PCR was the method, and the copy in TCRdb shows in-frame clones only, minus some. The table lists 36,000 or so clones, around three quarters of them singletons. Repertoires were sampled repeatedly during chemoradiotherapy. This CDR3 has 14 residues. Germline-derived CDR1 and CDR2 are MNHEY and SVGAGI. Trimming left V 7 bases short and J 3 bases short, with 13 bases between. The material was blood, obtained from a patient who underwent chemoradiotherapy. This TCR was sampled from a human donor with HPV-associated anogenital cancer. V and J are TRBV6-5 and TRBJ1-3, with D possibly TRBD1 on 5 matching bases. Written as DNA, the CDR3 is TGTGCCAGCATTGTGGGACTAGGTGGAAACACCATATATTTT. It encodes CASIVGLGGNTIYF.